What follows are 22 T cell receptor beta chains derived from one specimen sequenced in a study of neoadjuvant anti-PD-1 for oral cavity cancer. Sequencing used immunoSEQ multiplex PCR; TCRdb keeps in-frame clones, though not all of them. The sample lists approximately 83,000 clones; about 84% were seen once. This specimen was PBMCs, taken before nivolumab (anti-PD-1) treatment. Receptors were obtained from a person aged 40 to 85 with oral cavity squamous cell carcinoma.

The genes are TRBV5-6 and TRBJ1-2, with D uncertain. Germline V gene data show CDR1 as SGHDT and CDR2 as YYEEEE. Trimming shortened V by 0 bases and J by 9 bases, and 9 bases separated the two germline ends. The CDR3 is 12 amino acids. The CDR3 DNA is TGTGCCAGCAGCTTGGACAGAATAAGCTACACCTTC. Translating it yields CASSLDRISYTF.

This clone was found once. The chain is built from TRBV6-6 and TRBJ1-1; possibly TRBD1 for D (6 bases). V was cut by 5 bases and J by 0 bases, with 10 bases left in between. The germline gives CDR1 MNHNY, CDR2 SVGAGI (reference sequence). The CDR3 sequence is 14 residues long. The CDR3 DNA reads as TGTGCCAGCAGTCCTACAGGGATGAACACTGAAGCTTTCTTT. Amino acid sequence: CASSPTGMNTEAFF.

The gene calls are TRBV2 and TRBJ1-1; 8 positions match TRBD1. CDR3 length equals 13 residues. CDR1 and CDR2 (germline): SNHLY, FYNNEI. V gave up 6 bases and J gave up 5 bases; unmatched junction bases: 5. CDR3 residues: CASRAQGGTEAFF. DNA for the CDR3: TGTGCCAGCAGGGCACAGGGGGGGACTGAAGCTTTCTTT.

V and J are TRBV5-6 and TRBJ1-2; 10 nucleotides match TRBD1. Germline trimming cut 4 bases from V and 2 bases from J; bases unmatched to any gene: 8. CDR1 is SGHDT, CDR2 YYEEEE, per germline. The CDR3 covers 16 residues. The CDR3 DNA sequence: TGTGCCAGCAGCGCCACCGGGACAGGGGCGAACTATGGCTACACCTTC. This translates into CASSATGTGANYGYTF.

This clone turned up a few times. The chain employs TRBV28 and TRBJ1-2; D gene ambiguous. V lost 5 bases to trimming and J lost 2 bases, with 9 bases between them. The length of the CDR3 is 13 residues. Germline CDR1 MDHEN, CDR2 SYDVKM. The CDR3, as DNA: TGTGCCAGCAGTCCAGGCGGGAACTATGGCTACACCTTC. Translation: CASSPGGNYGYTF.

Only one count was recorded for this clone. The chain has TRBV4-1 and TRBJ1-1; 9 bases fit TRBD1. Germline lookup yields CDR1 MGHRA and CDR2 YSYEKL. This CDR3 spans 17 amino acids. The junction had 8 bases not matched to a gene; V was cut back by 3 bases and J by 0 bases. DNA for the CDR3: TGCGCCAGCAGCCAGCCGGGACAGGGCTCTTTGAACACTGAAGCTTTCTTT. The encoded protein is CASSQPGQGSLNTEAFF.

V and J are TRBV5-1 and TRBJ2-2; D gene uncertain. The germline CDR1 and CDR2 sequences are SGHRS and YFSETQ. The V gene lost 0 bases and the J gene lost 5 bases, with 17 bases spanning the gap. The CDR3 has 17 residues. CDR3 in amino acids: CASSLDSTGPQTGELFF. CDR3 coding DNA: TGCGCCAGCAGCTTGGACTCGACGGGCCCTCAGACCGGGGAGCTGTTTTTT.

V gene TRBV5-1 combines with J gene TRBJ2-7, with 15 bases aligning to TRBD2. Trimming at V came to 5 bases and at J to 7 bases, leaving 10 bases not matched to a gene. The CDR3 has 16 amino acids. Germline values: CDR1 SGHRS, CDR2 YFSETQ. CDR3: CASRRGLAGGLGEQYF. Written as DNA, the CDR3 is TGCGCCAGCAGACGGGGACTAGCGGGAGGCCTTGGGGAGCAGTACTTC.

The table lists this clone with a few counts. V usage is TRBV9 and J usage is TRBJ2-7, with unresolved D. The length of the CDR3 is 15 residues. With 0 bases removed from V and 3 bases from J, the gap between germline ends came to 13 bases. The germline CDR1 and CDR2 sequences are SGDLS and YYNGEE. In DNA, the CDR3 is TGTGCCAGCAGCGTAGCGACTGGAGTAATCTACGAGCAGTACTTC. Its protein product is CASSVATGVIYEQYF.

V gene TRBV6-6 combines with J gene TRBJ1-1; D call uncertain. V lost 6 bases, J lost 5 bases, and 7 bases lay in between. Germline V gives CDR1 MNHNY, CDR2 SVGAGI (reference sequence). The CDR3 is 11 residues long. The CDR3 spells CASRDLTEAFF. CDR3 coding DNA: TGTGCCAGCAGGGATTTGACTGAAGCTTTCTTT.

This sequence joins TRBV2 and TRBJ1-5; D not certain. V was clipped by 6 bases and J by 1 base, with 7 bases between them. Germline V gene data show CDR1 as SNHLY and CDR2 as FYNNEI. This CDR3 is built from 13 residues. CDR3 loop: CASRGRSNQPQHF. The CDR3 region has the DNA TGTGCCAGCAGGGGTCGGAGCAATCAGCCCCAGCATTTT.

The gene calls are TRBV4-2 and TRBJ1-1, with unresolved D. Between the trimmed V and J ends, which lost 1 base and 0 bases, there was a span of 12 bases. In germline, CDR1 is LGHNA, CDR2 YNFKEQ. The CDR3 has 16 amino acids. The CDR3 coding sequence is TGTGCCAGCAGCCAAGTGGATTTCAGCCTGAACACTGAAGCTTTCTTT. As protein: CASSQVDFSLNTEAFF.

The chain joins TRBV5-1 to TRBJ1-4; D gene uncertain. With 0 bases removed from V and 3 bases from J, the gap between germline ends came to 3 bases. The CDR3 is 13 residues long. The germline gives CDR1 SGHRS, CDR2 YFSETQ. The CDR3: CASSLESNEKLFF. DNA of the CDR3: TGCGCCAGCAGCTTGGAATCTAATGAAAAACTGTTTTTT.

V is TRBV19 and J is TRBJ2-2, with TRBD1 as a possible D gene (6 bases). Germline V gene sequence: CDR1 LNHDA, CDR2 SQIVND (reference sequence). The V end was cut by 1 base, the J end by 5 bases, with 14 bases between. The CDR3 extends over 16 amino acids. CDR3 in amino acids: CASSIGGQIGTGELFF. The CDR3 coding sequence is TGTGCCAGTAGTATAGGGGGACAAATAGGGACCGGGGAGCTGTTTTTT.

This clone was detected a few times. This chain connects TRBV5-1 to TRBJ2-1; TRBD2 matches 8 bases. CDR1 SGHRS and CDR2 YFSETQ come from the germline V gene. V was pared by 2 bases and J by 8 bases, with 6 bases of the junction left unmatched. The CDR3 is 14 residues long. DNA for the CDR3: TGCGCCAGCAGCTTCAGCGGGGGTATGGATGAGCAGTTCTTC. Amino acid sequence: CASSFSGGMDEQFF.

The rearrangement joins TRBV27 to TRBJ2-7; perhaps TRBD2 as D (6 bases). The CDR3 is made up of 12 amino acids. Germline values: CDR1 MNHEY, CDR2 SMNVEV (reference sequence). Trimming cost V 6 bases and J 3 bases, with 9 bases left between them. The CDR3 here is CASRGLVYEQYF. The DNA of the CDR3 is TGTGCCAGCAGGGGACTGGTCTACGAGCAGTACTTC.

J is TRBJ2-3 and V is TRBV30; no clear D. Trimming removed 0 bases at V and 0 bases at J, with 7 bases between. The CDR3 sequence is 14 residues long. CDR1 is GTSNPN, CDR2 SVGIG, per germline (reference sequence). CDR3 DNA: TGTGCCTGGAGTGTACAAGGGAGCACAGATACGCAGTATTTT. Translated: CAWSVQGSTDTQYF.

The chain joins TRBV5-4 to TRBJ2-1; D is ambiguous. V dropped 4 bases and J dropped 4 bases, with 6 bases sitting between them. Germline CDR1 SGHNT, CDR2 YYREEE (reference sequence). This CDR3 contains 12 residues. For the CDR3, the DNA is TGTGCCAGCAGCCGAACATACAATGAGCAGTTCTTC. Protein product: CASSRTYNEQFF.

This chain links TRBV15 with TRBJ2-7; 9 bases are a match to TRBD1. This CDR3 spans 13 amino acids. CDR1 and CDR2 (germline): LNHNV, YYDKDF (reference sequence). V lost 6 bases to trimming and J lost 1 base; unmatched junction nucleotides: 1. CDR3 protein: CATRGTGSYEQYF. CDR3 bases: TGTGCCACCAGGGGGACAGGGTCCTACGAGCAGTACTTC.

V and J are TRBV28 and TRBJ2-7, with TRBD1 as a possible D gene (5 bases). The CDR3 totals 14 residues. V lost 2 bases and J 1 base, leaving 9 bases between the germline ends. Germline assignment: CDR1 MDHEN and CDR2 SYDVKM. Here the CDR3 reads CASSLVDSSYEQYF. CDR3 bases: TGTGCCAGCAGTTTAGTCGACAGTTCCTACGAGCAGTACTTC. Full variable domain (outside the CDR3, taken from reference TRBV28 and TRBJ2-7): DVKVTQSSRYLVKRTGEKVFLECVQDMDHENMFWYRQDPGLGLRLIYFSYDVKMKEKGDIPEGYSVSREKKERFSLILESASTNQTSMYLCASSLVDSSYEQYFGPGTRLTVT.

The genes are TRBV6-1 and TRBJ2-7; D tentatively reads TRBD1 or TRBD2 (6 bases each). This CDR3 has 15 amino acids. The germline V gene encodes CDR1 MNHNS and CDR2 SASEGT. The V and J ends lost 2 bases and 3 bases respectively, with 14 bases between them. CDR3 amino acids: CASSETRGTYYEQYF. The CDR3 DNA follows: TGTGCCAGCAGTGAAACTCGGGGGACATACTACGAGCAGTACTTC.

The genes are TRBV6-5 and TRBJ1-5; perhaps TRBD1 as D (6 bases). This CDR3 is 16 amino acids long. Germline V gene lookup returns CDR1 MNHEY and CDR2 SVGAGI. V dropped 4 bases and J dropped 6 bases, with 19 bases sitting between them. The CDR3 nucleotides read TGTGCCAGCAGTTCCCGAGGGGGGCTCTTTAGTCAGCCCCAGCATTTT. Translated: CASSSRGGLFSQPQHF.